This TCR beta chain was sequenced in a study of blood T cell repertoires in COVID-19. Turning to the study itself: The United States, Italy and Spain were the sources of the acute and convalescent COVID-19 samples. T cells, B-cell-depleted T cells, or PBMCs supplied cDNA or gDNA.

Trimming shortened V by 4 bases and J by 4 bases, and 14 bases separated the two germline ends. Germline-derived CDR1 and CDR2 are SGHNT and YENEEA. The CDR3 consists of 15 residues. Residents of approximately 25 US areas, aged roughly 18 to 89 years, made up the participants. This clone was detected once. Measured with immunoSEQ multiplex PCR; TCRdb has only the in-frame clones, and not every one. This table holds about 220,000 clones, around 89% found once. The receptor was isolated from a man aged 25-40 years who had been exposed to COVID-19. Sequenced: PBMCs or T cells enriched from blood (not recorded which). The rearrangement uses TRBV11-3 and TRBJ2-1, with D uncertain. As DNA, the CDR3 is TGTGCCAGCAGCTCAGGCCCCACCCAATACAATGAGCAGTTCTTC. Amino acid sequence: CASSSGPTQYNEQFF.